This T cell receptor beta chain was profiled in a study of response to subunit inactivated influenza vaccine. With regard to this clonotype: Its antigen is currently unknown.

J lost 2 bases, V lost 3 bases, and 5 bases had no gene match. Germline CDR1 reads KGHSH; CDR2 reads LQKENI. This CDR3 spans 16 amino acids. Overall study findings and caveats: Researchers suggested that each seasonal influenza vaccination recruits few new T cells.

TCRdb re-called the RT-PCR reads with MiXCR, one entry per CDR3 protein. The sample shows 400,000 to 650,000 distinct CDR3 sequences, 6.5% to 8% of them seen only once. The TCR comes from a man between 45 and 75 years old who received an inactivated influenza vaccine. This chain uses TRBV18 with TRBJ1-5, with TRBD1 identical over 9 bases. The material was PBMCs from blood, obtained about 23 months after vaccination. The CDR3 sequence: CASSPGQGPGNQPQHF. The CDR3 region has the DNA TGTGCCAGCTCACCGGGACAGGGTCCCGGCAATCAGCCCCAGCATTTT. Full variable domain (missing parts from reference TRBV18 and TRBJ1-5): NAGVMQNPRHLVRRRGQEARLRCSPMKGHSHVYWYRQLPEEGLKFMVYLQKENIIDESGMPKERFSAEFPKEGPSILRIQQVVRGDSAAYFCASSPGQGPGNQPQHFGDGTRLSIL.